This T cell receptor (beta chain) was observed in a study of cytomegalovirus exposure and HLA in healthy donors. General study points: As a later analysis revealed, most CMV-associated TCR beta chains appeared HLA-restricted.

A multiplex PCR was run with 60 Vbeta primers and 13 Jbeta primers. Profiled with immunoSEQ multiplex PCR; TCRdb holds only in-frame clones, not every one. This repertoire shows 95,000 to 150,000 clones, approximately 71% found once; its top ten account for roughly 3%. The CDR3 loop spans 12 amino acids. V lost 9 bases, J lost 7 bases, and 12 bases lay in between. Germline CDR1 MDHEN, CDR2 SYDVKM. Concerning this clone: Its specificity is unknown.

The V gene is TRBV28, the J gene TRBJ2-2, with a tentative D call TRBD2 (6 bases). The material sequenced was PBMCs. This sequence originates from a woman between 45 and 60 years old in good health and CMV-seronegative. The CDR3 DNA sequence: TGTGCCAGTAGTCGGGACTTCGGGGAGCTGTTTTTT. Translated: CASSRDFGELFF.